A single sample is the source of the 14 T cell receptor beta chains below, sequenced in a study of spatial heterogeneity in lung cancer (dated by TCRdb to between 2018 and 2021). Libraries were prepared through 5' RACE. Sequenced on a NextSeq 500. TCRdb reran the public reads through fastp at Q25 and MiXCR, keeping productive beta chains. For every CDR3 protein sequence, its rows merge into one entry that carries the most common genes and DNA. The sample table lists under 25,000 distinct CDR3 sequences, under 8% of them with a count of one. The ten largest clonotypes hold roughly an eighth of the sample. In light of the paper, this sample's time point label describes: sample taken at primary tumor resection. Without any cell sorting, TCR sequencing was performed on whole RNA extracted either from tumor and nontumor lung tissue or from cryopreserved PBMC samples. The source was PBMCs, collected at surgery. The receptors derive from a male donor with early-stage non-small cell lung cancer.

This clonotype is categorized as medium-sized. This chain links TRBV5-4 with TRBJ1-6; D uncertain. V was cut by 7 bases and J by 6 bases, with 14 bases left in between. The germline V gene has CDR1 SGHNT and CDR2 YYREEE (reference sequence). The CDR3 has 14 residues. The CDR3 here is CASSSGSINSPLHF. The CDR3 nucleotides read TGTGCCAGCTCTTCCGGGTCCATTAATTCACCCCTCCACTTT.

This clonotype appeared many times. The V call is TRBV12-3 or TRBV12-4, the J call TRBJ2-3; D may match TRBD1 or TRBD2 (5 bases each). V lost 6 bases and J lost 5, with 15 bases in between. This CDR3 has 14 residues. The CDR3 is CASRWDLSGDTQYF. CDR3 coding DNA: TGTGCCAGCAGATGGGACCTCTCCGGAGATACGCAGTATTTT.

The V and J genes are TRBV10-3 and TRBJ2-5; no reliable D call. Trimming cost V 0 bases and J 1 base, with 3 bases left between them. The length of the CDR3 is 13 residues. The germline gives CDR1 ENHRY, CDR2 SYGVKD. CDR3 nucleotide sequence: TGTGCCATCAGTGAGTCCTTCCAAGAGACCCAGTACTTC. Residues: CAISESFQETQYF.

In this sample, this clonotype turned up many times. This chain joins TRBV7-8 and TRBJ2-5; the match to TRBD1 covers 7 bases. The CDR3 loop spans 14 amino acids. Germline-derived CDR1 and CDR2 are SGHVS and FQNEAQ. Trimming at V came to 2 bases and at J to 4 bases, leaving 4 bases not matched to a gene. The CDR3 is CASSLNRGGETQYF. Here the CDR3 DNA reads TGTGCCAGCAGCTTAAACAGGGGCGGAGAGACCCAGTACTTC.

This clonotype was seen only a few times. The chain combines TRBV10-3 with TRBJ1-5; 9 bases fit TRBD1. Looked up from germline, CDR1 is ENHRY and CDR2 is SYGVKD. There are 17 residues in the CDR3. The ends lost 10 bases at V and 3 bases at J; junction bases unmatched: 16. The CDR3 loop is CATSASGQGTLNQPQHF. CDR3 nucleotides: TGTGCCACCTCAGCCTCAGGACAGGGGACTCTCAATCAGCCCCAGCATTTT.

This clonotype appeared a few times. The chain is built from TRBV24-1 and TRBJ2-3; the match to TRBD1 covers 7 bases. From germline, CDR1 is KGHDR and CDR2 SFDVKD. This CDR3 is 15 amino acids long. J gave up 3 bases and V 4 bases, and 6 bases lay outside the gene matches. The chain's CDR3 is CATSEYRGKTDTQYF. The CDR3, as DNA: TGTGCCACCAGTGAGTACAGGGGAAAAACAGATACGCAGTATTTT.

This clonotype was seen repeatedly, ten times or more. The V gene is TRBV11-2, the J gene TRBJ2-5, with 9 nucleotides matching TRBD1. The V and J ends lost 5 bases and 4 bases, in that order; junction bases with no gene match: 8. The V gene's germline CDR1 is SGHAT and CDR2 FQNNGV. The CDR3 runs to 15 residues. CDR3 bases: TGTGCCAGCAGCCCGGGACAGGGTAATGGAGAGACCCAGTACTTC. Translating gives CASSPGQGNGETQYF.

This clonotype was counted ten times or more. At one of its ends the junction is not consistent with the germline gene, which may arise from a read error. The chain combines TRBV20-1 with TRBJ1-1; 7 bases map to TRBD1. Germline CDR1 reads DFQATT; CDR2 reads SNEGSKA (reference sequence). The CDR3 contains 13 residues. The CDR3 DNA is TGCAGTGCCAGAGGACCAGGGGGGACTGAAGCTTTCTTT. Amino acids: CSARGPGGTEAFF.

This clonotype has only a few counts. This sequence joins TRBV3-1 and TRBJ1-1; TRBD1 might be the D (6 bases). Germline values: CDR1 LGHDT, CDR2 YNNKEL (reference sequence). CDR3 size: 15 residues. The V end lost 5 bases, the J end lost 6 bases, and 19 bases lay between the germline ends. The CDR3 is CASSMGASTGSEAFF. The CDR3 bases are TGTGCCAGCAGCATGGGAGCAAGCACAGGGTCTGAAGCTTTCTTT.

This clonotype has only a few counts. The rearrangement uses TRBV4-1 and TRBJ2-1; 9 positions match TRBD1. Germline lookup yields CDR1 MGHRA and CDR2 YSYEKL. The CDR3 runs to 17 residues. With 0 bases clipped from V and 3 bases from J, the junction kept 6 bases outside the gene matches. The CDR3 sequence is CASSQDQGQGYYNEQFF. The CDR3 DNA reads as TGCGCCAGCAGCCAAGATCAGGGACAGGGATACTACAATGAGCAGTTCTTC.

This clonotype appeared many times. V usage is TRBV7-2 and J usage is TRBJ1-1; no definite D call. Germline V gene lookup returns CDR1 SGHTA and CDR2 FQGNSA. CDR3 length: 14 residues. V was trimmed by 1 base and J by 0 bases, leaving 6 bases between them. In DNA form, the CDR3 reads TGTGCCAGCAGCTTAGACTGGGTGAACACTGAAGCTTTCTTT. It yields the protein CASSLDWVNTEAFF.

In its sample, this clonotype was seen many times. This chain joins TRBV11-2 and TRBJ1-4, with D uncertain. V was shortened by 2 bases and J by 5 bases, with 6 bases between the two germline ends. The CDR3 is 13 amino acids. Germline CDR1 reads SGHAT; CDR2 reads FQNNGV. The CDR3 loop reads CASSLSPNEKLFF. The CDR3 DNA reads TGTGCCAGCAGCTTATCCCCGAATGAAAAACTGTTTTTT.

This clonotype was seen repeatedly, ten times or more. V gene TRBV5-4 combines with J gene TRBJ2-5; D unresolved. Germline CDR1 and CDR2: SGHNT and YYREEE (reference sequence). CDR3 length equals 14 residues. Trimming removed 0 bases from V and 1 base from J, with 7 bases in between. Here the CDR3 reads CASSLGWTQETQYF. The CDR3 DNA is TGTGCCAGCAGCTTGGGATGGACCCAAGAGACCCAGTACTTC.

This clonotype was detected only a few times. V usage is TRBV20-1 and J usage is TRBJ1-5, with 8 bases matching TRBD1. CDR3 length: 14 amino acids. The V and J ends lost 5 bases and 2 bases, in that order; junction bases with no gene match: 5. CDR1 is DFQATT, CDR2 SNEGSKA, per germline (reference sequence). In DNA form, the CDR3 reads TGCAGTGCTTTGACAGGGGCGGGCAATCAGCCCCAGCATTTT. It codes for CSALTGAGNQPQHF.